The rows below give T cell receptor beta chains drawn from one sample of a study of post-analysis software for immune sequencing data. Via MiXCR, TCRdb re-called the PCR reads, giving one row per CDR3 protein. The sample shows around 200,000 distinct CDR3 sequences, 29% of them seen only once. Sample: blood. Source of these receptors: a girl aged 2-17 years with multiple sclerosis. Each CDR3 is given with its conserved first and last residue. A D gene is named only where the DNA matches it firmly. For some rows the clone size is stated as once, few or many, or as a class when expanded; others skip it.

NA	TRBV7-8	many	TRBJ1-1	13	CASSPYLVPEAFF	TGTGCCAGCAGCCCTTATTTGGTACCTGAAGCTTTCTTT
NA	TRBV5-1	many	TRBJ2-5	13	CASSQGPQETQYF	TGCGCCAGCAGTCAGGGCCCCCAAGAGACCCAGTACTTC
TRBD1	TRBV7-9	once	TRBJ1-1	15	CASSPPTGKITEAFF	TGTGCCAGCAGCCCTCCGACAGGGAAAATTACTGAAGCTTTCTTT
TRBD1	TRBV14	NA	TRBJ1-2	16	CASSQIGQASYYGYTF	TGTGCCAGCAGCCAAATCGGACAGGCCAGCTACTATGGCTACACCTTC
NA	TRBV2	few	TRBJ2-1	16	CASSERARAGGDERFF	TGTGCCAGCAGCGAAAGGGCCAGGGCCGGGGGAGATGAGCGGTTCTTC
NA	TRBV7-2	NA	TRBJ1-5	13	CASSLSGPEPQHF	TGTGCCAGCAGCTTATCAGGGCCGGAGCCCCAGCATTTT
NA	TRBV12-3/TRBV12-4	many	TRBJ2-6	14	CASSFGGRANVLTF	TGTGCCAGCAGTTTCGGAGGGAGGGCCAACGTCCTGACTTTC
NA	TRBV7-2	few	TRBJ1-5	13	CASSSRGDQPQHF	TGTGCCAGCAGCAGCAGGGGTGACCAGCCCCAGCATTTT
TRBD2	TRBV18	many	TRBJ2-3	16	CASSPRQRGEVDTQYF	TGTGCCAGCTCACCCCGTCAGCGGGGGGAAGTAGATACGCAGTATTTT
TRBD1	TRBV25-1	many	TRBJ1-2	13	CASSEDRESGYTF	TGTGCCAGCAGTGAGGACAGGGAAAGTGGCTACACCTTC
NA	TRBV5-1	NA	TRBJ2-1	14	CASSDSPPSGEQFF	TGCGCCAGCAGCGATAGCCCTCCCAGCGGTGAGCAGTTCTTC
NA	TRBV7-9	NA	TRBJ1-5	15	CASSSHRQDRQPQHF	TGTGCCAGCAGTTCCCATAGACAGGACCGTCAGCCCCAGCATTTT
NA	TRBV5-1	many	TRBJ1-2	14	CASSLGWGNNGYTF	TGCGCCAGCAGCTTGGGATGGGGGAACAATGGCTACACCTTC
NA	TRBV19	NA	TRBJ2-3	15	CASAPRALRTDTQYF	TGTGCCAGTGCCCCCCGGGCCCTGAGGACAGATACGCAGTATTTT
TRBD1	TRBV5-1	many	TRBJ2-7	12	CASSAGGYEQYF	TGCGCCAGCAGCGCAGGGGGCTACGAGCAGTACTTC
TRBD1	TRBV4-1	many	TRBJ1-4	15	CASSQFTGEGEKLFF	TGCGCCAGCAGCCAATTTACAGGGGAAGGTGAAAAACTGTTTTTT
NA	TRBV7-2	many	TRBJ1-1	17	CASSLLGTPHMNTEAFF	TGTGCCAGCAGCTTATTGGGGACTCCTCATATGAACACTGAAGCTTTCTTT
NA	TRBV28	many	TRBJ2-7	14	CASSQGGKGYEQYF	TGTGCCAGCAGCCAAGGGGGGAAGGGTTACGAGCAGTACTTC
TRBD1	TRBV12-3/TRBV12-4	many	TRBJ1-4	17	CASSLTGSGQGAEKLFF	TGTGCCAGCAGTTTAACGGGATCGGGACAGGGGGCGGAAAAACTGTTTTTT
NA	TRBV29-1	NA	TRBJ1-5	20	CSVALGGGNGGIRSNQPQHF	TGCAGCGTTGCTCTGGGCGGGGGTAACGGGGGGATAAGGAGCAATCAGCCCCAGCATTTT
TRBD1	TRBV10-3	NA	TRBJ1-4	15	CAIRGSGTANEKLFF	TGTGCCATCAGGGGATCCGGGACAGCAAATGAAAAACTGTTTTTT
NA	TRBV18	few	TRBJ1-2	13	CASSPRTEAGYTF	TGTGCCAGCTCACCGCGGACAGAAGCTGGCTACACCTTC
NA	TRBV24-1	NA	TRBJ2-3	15	CATSEGRGSTDTQYF	TGTGCCACCAGTGAAGGGCGGGGATCCACAGATACGCAGTATTTT
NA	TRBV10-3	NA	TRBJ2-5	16	CAISESGGADQETQYF	TGTGCCATCAGTGAGAGCGGAGGGGCCGACCAAGAGACCCAGTACTTC
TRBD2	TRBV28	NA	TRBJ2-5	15	CASSHDGEGSETQYF	TGTGCCAGCAGCCACGATGGGGAGGGTTCGGAGACCCAGTACTTC
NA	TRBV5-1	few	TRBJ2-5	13	CASSLGPGGTQYF	TGCGCCAGCAGCTTGGGCCCAGGCGGGACCCAGTACTTC
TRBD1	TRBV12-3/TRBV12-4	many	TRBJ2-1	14	CASRVTGGYNEQFF	TGTGCCAGCAGAGTGACAGGGGGATACAATGAGCAGTTCTTC
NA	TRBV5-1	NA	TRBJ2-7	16	CASSLERGLSDGEQYF	TGCGCCAGCAGCTTGGAACGGGGACTTTCCGACGGCGAGCAGTACTTC
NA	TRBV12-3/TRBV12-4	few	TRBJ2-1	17	CASSFRVWGRHCGEQFF	TGTGCCAGCAGTTTCAGGGTGTGGGGCCGGCATTGTGGTGAGCAGTTCTTC
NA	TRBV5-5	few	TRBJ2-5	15	CASSLVGRGAETQYF	TGTGCCAGCAGCTTGGTAGGGAGGGGGGCGGAGACCCAGTACTTC